This TCR beta chain was identified in a study of cytomegalovirus exposure and HLA in healthy donors. Study-wide results and limits: Later analysis demonstrated an association between a missense DCLRE1C variant and TCR beta V- and J-gene trimming. Several V segments, TRBV6-2 and TRBV6-3 among them, could not be told apart and were dropped.

Worth noting for this clone: No antigen is known for it.

13 Jbeta primers and 60 Vbeta primers were used for the PCR. Clones were read by immunoSEQ multiplex PCR, and TCRdb kept only the in-frame ones, dropping some. The sample consists of roughly 73,000 clones, approximately 88% of them appearing once. Trimming removed 6 bases from V and 0 bases from J; junction bases left unmatched: 2. Germline V gene sequence: CDR1 MNHEY, CDR2 SVGAGI. The CDR3 is made up of 14 amino acids. The sequence came from a woman aged 45-65 years in good health and CMV-seronegative. This chain uses TRBV6-5 with TRBJ1-3, with 7 bases fitting TRBD1. The specimen was PBMCs. In nucleotides, the CDR3 is TGTGCCAGCAGAGGGACAGACTCTGGAAACACCATATATTTT. This translates into CASRGTDSGNTIYF.